This is a list of T cell receptor beta chains from one sample in a study of blood T cell repertoires in COVID-19. Method: immunoSEQ multiplex PCR; TCRdb's copy keeps in-frame clones and lacks some. Found here are 250,000 to 350,000 clones, nearly 90% of them singletons; the top ten hold approximately 4.3%. Sequenced material: PBMCs or T cells enriched from blood (not recorded which). Source of these receptors: a woman aged 18-35 years with acute COVID-19. Both conserved end residues are part of each CDR3. The order of the fields is CDR3 length, clone size, D gene, J gene, V gene, CDR3 protein, CDR3 DNA. D genes are given only for firm matches. Not every row has a clone size; where given, it reads once, few, many or a size class.

>14|.|.|TRBJ1-5|TRBV24-1
CATSGQGKEQPQHF
TGTGCCACCAGTGGCCAGGGGAAGGAACAGCCCCAGCATTTT
>13|.|.|TRBJ1-1|TRBV2
CASTGLLNTEAFF
TGTGCCAGCACTGGGCTATTGAACACTGAAGCTTTCTTT
>14|.|TRBD2|TRBJ2-1|TRBV11-2
CASSFGGRSNEQFF
TGTGCCAGCAGCTTTGGCGGGAGGTCGAATGAGCAGTTCTTC
>14|.|.|TRBJ2-5|TRBV5-3
CARSRNRDNETQYF
TGTGCCAGAAGCCGCAACCGGGACAATGAGACCCAGTACTTC
>13|once|TRBD1|TRBJ1-2|TRBV12-3/TRBV12-4
CASRRTGAGGYTF
TGTGCCAGCAGGCGGACAGGGGCTGGTGGCTACACCTTC
>13|.|TRBD1|TRBJ1-2|TRBV7-2
CASSPGTGNGYTF
TGTGCCAGCAGCCCTGGGACAGGGAACGGCTACACCTTC
>12|.|.|TRBJ1-2|TRBV19
CASSIGGDGYTF
TGTGCCAGTAGTATAGGGGGGGACGGCTACACCTTC
>14|.|.|TRBJ1-5|TRBV5-6
CASSLYGFGQPQHF
TGTGCCAGCAGCTTGTACGGGTTCGGTCAGCCCCAGCATTTT
>12|.|.|TRBJ2-7|TRBV3-1/TRBV3-2
CASSPGGREQYF
TGTGCCAGCAGCCCCGGAGGTAGGGAGCAGTACTTC
>16|.|TRBD1|TRBJ1-1|TRBV30
CAWSELPGQGNTEAFF
TGTGCCTGGAGCGAACTTCCGGGACAGGGTAACACTGAAGCTTTCTTT
>14|.|TRBD2|TRBJ2-2|TRBV11-2
CASSDGRYTGELFF
TGTGCCAGCAGCGACGGGAGGTACACCGGGGAGCTGTTTTTT
>12|.|.|TRBJ1-1|TRBV5-1
CASSSLRGEAFF
TGCGCCAGCAGCTCCCTCCGAGGGGAAGCTTTCTTT
>15|.|.|TRBJ2-2|TRBV19
CASSEREWGTGELFF
TGTGCCAGTAGTGAACGGGAGTGGGGCACCGGGGAGCTGTTTTTT
>16|.|TRBD1|TRBJ1-5|TRBV28
CASSSRDSPPSQPQHF
TGTGCCAGCAGTTCCCGGGACAGCCCCCCGTCTCAGCCCCAGCATTTT
>17|once|.|TRBJ2-1|TRBV28
CASSLLNLASLYNEQFF
TGTGCCAGCAGTTTATTAAACTTAGCCTCCCTCTACAATGAGCAGTTCTTC
>12|.|.|TRBJ2-1|TRBV10-3
CAISESSNEQFF
TGTGCCATCAGTGAGTCGTCGAATGAGCAGTTCTTC
>13|once|TRBD2|TRBJ2-7|TRBV7-3
CASSRDYSYEQYF
TGTGCCAGCAGCCGGGACTACTCCTACGAGCAGTACTTC
>14|.|.|TRBJ2-1|TRBV9
CASSVDLATNEQFF
TGTGCCAGCAGCGTAGATCTAGCCACCAATGAGCAGTTCTTC
>17|.|.|TRBJ1-2|TRBV28
CASSTTGMGLANYGYTF
TGTGCCAGCAGTACTACAGGGATGGGCCTAGCTAACTATGGCTACACCTTC
>13|.|.|TRBJ1-1|TRBV11-2
CASSLGKQAEAFF
TGTGCCAGCAGCTTAGGTAAACAGGCCGAAGCTTTCTTT
>13|.|TRBD1|TRBJ1-6|TRBV19
CASTGQVNSPLHF
TGTGCCAGTACTGGACAGGTGAATTCACCCCTCCACTTT
>15|once|TRBD1|TRBJ2-5|TRBV6-5
CASRGTGVGIQTQYF
TGTGCCAGCAGGGGGACAGGGGTGGGGATACAGACCCAGTACTTC